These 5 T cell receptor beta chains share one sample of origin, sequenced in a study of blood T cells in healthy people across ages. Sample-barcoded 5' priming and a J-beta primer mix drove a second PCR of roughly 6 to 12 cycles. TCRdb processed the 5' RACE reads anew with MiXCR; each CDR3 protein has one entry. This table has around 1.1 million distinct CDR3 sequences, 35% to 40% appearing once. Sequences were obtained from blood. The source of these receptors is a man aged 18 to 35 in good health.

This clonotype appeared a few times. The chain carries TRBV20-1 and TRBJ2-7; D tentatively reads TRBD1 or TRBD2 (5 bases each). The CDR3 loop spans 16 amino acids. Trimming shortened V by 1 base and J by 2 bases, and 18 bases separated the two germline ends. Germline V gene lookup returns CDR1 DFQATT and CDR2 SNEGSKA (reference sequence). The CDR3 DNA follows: TGCAGTGCTAGAGGAAAGACAGACTACCCGACCTACGAGCAGTACTTC. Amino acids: CSARGKTDYPTYEQYF.

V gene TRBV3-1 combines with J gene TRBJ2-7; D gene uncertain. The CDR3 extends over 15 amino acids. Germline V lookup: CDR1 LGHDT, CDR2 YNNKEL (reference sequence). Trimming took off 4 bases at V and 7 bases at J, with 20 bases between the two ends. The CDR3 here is CASSRVGYSTNEQYF. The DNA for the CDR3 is TGTGCCAGCAGCCGTGTTGGATATAGCACCAATGAGCAGTACTTC.

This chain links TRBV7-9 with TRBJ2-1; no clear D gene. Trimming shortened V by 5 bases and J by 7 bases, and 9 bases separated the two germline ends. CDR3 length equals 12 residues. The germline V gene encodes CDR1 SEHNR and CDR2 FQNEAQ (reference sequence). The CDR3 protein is CASSLQRNEQFF. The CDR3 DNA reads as TGTGCCAGCAGCCTACAAAGGAATGAGCAGTTCTTC. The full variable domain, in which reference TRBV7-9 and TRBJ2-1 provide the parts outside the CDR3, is DTGVSQNPRHKITKRGQNVTFRCDPISEHNRLYWYRQTLGQGPEFLTYFQNEAQLEKSRLLSDRFSAERPKGSFSTLEIQRTEQGDSAMYLCASSLQRNEQFFGPGTRLTVL.

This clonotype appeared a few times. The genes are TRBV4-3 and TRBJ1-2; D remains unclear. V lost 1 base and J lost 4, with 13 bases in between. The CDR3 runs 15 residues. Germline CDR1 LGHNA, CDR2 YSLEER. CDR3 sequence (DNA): TGCGCCAGCAGCCAAGGATACGGGGTGACCTATGGCTACACCTTC. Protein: CASSQGYGVTYGYTF.

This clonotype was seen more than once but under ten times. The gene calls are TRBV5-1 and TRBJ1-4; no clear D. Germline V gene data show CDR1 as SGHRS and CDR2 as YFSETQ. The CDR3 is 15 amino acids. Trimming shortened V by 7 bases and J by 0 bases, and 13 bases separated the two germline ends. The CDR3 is CASGEGPATNEKLFF. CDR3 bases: TGCGCCAGCGGGGAGGGCCCTGCAACTAATGAAAAACTGTTTTTT.